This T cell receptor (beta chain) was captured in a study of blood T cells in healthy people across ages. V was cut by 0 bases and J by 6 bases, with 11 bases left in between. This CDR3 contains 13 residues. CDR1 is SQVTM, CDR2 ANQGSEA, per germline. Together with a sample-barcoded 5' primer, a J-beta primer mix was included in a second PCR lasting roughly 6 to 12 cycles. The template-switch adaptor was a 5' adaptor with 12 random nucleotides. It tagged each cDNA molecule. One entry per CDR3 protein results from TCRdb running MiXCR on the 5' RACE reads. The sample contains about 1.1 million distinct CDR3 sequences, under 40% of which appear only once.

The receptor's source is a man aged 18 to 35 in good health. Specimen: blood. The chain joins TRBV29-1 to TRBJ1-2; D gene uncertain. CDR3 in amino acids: CSVEDWFADGYTF. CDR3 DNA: TGCAGCGTTGAAGATTGGTTTGCCGATGGCTACACCTTC.